Included here is one TCR beta chain sequence, with context. Ten or more counts support this clonotype. It lacks a known antigen. Base-call qualities are not available, and no considerably larger clone is one nucleotide away. cDNA was synthesized by template-switch 5'RACE using a primer with a 10-nucleotide random unique molecular identifier that tagged each TCR transcript. Over 160 million TCR-beta sequences, covering 15-18 subjects, were produced in each sequencing run. The RNeasy kit was used to extract total RNA. The KAPA Real-time Library Amplification kit was used to amplify TCR-beta VDJ regions with primers for the TCR constant region and the 5'RACE anchor. Sample indexes and Illumina adaptors were added in a first PCR, and a second PCR then increased library yield. The roughly 650 bp TCR product was size-selected on a 2% E-gel SizeSelection system after Ampure bead purification. Library quality was checked on a Bioanalyzer, concentration was measured with Qubit, and libraries were quantified with the Kapa Library Quantification kit before pooling. An Illumina HiSeq 2500 sequenced the libraries paired-end 2 x 150 bp. To increase sequence diversity, about 23-30% phiX was spiked into each library pool. From the authors' description of their analysis: Quality-filtered reads were processed with the UMI-based MiGEC pipeline, which removed over 75% of raw TCR sequences during error correction. IMGT germline references were used for alignment of VDJ genes, and clonotypes were defined by a unique CDR3 amino acid sequence together with V-J genes. Clonal expansion, Shannon diversity, and CDR3 relatedness (CalcPairwiseDistances, ClusterSamples) were evaluated with VDJtools, and phylogenetic trees were built with CLCbio workbench. A clone was classed as expanded if it had 8 or more unique UMIs, a cutoff based on coefficient-of-variation modelling across technical triplicates. TCRdb cleaned the public reads at Q25 with fastp, built clones with MiXCR and kept in-frame beta chains. CDR3 protein sequences are deduplicated, and each keeps its most common genes and DNA. The V and J calls reflect TCRdb's pipeline rather than the authors' work. Here the sample has over 35,000 distinct CDR3 sequences; roughly 2.5% occur a single time. Of the sample, more than 10% is held by the ten largest clones.

This entry comes from a study of neurological immune-mediated disorders (dated by TCRdb to between 2019 and 2020). In the study overall: Among the approximately 35 multiple sclerosis patients, approximately 30 had relapsing-remitting MS and 3 had secondary progressive MS. Peripheral blood TCR-beta repertoires from patients with HTLV-I-associated myelopathy (HAM/TSP), patients with multiple sclerosis, and healthy controls were compared in the study using UMI-based sequencing. The roughly 100 TCR-beta libraries covered PBMC samples along with longitudinal samples, technical triplicates, and paired sorted CD4+ and CD8+ T-cell subsets. The cohort was made up of some 70 subjects, consisting of about 15 HAM/TSP patients, 34 multiple sclerosis patients and around 20 healthy controls.

General findings and caveats noted by the study authors: TCR clonal expansion was greatest in HAM/TSP patients and smallest in MS patients, who ranked below even healthy controls. Across subjects, expanded clones never shared an identical CDR3 amino acid sequence, which suggests that the TCR-beta repertoires in every group were private. The MS cluster showed no association with clinical or MRI features, and the authors stated that larger cohorts are needed. In phylogenetic analysis, the repertoires of 18 of 34 MS patients grouped into a cluster of related CDR3 sequences, which suggests a possible signature at the repertoire level.

For unsorted PBMC libraries, 2 million PBMCs were used after storage in RNAlater at -80 degrees C until RNA extraction. The multiple sclerosis patients were enrolled in a US clinical protocol that used magnetic resonance imaging to evaluate disease progression. Peripheral blood was subjected to Ficoll-Hypaque density gradient centrifugation to isolate PBMCs, which were then cryopreserved in liquid nitrogen. CDR1 is given as DFQATT and CDR2 as SNEGSKA, both from the germline V gene (reference sequence). V and J are truncated by 6 bases and 1 base respectively, leaving an intervening sequence of 9 bases. The CDR3 goes from the cysteine to the phenylalanine over 13 residues. Solely the CDR3 DNA is kept, with 39 bases framed from the first base.

The clonotype originates from a man under 40 with multiple sclerosis. Sequenced material: PBMCs. The rearrangement combines TRBV20-1 with TRBJ2-2; possibly the D gene is TRBD1, per 5 matching bases. The CDR3 has the sequence CSASTGNTGELFF. In nucleotide form, the sequence is TGCAGTGCGTCCACAGGGAACACCGGGGAGCTGTTTTTT.